This T cell receptor (beta chain) was retrieved from a study of control samples from healthy donors and cancer patients (dated by TCRdb to the early 2020s). Deletion took 4 bases off V and 3 bases off J, with a span of 12 bases between the germline ends. The CDR3 goes from the cysteine to the phenylalanine over 14 residues. Only CDR3 DNA is held: 42 bases, read in frame from base 1. CDR1 and CDR2 were assigned from the germline V gene (reference sequence) as SEHNR and FQNEAQ. A remark on this clone: Its antigen remains unidentified. Base qualities are missing; no much larger clone stands one base away.

Library creation used the immunoSEQ multiplex PCR assay. The table comes from immuneACCESS by way of TCRdb, which keeps in-frame sequences with V and J called. Part of the clones is missing from these tables; in studies checked, under half for an unresolved V gene and the rest for unknown reasons. Counted in this sample were 130,000 or so clones; approximately 90% of them appeared once. The ten most abundant clones make up 12% of the sample. The chain links TRBV7-9 with TRBJ1-2, with TRBD1 perhaps the D gene, on 5 matching bases. This receptor was identified in a man between 25 and 39 years old in good health. Material: blood. The DNA is TGTGCCAGCAGCTCAGATTGGGGGGACTATGGCTACACCTTC. This codes for CASSSDWGDYGYTF.